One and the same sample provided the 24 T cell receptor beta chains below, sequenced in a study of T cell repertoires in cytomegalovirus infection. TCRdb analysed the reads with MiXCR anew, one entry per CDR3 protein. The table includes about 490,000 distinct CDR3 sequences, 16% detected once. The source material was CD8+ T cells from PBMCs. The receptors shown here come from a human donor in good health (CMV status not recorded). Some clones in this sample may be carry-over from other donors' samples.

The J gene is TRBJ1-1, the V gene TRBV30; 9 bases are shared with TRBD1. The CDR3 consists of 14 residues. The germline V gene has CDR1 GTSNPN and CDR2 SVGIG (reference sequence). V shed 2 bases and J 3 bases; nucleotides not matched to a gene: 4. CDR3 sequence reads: CAWSTGQGYTEAFF. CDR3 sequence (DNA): TGTGCCTGGAGTACCGGACAGGGGTACACTGAAGCTTTCTTT.

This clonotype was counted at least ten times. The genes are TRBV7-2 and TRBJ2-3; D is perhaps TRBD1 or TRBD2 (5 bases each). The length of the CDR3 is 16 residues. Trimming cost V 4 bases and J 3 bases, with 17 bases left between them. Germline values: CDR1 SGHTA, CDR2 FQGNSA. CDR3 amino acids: CASSSSGPVSTDTQYF. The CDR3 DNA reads TGTGCCAGCAGCTCTTCGGGACCAGTCTCTACAGATACGCAGTATTTT.

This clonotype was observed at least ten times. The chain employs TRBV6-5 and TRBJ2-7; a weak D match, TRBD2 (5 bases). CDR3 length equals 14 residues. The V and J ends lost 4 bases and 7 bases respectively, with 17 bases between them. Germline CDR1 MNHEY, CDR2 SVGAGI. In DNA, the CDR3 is TGTGCCAGCAGTTCCCGGGGTGTTTCGGGAGAGCAGTACTTC. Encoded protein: CASSSRGVSGEQYF.

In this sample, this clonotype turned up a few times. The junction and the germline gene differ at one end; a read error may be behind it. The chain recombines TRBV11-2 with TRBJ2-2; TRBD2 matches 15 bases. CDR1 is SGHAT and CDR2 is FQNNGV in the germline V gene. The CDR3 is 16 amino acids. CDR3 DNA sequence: TGTGCCAGCAGCCGGACTAGCGGGAGGGACACCGGGGTGCTGTTTTTT. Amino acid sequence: CASSRTSGRDTGVLFF.

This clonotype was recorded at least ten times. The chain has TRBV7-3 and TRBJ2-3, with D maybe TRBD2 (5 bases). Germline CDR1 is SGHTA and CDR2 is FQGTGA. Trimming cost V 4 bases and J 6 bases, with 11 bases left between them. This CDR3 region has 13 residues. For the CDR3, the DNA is TGTGCCAGCAGCTATTTGGAGGAGGATACGCAGTATTTT. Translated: CASSYLEEDTQYF.

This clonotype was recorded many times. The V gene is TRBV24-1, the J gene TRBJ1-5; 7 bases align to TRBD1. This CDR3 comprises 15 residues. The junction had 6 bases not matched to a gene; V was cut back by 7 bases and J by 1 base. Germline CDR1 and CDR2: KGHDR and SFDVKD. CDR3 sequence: CATSRQGESNQPQHF. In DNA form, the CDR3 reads TGTGCCACCAGCCGACAGGGAGAGAGCAATCAGCCCCAGCATTTT.

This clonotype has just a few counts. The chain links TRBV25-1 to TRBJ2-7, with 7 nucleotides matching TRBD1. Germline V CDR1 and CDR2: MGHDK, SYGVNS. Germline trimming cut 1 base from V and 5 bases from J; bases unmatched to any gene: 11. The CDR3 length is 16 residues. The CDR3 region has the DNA TGTGCCAGCAGTGAATCCGAGGGACAGAAGGTCCACGAGCAGTACTTC. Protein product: CASSESEGQKVHEQYF.

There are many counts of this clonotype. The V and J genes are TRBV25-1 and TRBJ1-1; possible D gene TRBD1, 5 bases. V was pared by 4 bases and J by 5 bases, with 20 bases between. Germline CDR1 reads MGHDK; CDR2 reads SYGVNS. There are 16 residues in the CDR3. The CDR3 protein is CASSVRTKGYWTEAFF. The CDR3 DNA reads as TGTGCCAGCAGTGTCCGGACCAAGGGGTACTGGACTGAAGCTTTCTTT.

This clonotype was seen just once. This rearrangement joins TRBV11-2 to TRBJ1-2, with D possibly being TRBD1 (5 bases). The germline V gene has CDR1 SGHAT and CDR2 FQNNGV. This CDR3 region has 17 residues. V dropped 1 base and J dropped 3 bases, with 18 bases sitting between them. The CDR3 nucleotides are TGTGCCAGCAGCTTAGGGTTCCGGCTGGGGCGGGACTATGGCTACACCTTC. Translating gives CASSLGFRLGRDYGYTF.

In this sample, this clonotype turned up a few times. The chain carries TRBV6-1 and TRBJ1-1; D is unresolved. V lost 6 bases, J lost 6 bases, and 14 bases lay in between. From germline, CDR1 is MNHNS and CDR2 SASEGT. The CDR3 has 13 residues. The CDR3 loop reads CASRFTVGAEAFF. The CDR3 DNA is TGTGCCAGCAGGTTTACAGTGGGTGCTGAAGCTTTCTTT.

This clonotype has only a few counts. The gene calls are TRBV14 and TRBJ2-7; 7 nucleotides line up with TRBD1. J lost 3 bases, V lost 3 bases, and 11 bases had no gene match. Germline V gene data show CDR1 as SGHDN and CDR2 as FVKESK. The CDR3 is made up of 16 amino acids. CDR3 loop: CASSQLPPGQFYEQYF. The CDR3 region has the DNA TGTGCCAGCAGCCAGCTACCCCCGGGACAGTTCTACGAGCAGTACTTC.

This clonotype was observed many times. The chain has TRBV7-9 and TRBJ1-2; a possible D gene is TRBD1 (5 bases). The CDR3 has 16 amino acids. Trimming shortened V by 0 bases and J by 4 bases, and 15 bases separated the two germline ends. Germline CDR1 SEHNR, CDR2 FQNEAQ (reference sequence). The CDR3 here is CASSLAGGADSYGYTF. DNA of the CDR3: TGTGCCAGCAGCTTAGCAGGAGGGGCCGATAGCTATGGCTACACCTTC.

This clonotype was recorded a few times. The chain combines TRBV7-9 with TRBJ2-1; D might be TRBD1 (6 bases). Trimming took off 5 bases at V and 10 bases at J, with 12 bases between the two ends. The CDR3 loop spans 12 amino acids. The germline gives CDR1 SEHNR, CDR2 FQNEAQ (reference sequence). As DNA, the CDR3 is TGTGCCAGCAGCATGGACAGCGTCGAGCAGTTCTTC. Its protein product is CASSMDSVEQFF.

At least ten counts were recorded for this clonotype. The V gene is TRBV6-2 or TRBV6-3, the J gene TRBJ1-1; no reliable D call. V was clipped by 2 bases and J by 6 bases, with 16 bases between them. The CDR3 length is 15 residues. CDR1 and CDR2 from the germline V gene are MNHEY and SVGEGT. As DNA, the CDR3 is TGTGCCAGCAGTTACCTTTTGTCCCCCCCAGCTGAAGCTTTCTTT. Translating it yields CASSYLLSPPAEAFF.

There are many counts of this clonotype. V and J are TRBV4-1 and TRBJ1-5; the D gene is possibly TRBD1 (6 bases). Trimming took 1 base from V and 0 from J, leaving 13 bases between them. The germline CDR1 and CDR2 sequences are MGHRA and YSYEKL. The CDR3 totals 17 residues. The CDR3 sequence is CASSQGTGRTSNQPQHF. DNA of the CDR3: TGCGCCAGCAGCCAAGGAACAGGGCGGACTAGCAATCAGCCCCAGCATTTT.

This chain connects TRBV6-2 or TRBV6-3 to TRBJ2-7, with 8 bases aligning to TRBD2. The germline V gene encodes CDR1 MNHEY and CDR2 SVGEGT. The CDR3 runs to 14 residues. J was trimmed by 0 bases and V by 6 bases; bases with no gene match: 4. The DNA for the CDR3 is TGTGCCAGCAGCGGCGGGGGGATCTCCTACGAGCAGTACTTC. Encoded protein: CASSGGGISYEQYF.

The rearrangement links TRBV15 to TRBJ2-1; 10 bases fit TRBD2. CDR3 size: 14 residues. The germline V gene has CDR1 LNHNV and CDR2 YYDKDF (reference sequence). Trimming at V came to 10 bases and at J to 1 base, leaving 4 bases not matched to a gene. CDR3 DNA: TGTGCCATCCAGCGGGAGGGGTCCTACAATGAGCAGTTCTTC. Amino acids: CAIQREGSYNEQFF. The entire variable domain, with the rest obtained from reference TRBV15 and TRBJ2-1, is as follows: DAMVIQNPRYQVTQFGKPVTLSCSQTLNHNVMYWYQQKSSQAPKLLFHYYDKDFNNEADTPDNFQSRRPNTSFCFLDIRSPGLGDTAMYLCAIQREGSYNEQFFGPGTRLTVL.

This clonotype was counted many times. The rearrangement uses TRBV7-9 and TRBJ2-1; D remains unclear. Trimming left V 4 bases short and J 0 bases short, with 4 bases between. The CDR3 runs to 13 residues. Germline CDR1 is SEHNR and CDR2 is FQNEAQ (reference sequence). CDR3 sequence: CASSSRSYNEQFF. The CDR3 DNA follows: TGTGCCAGCAGCTCACGCTCCTACAATGAGCAGTTCTTC.

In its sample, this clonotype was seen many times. The CDR3 sequence is CASTPHTGAGNTIYF. CDR3 nucleotide sequence: TGTGCCAGCACCCCTCACACAGGGGCTGGAAACACCATATATTTT. The V call is TRBV12-3 or TRBV12-4, the J call TRBJ1-3, with 7 bases aligning to TRBD1. The CDR3 sequence is 15 residues long. The V and J ends lost 7 bases and 2 bases, in that order; junction bases with no gene match: 8.

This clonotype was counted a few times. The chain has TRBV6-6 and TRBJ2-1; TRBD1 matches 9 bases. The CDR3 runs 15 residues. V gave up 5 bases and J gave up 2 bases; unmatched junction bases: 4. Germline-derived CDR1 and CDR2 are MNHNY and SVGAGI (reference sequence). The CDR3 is CASSTTGGAYNEQFF. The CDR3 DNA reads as TGTGCCAGCAGTACGACAGGGGGAGCCTACAATGAGCAGTTCTTC.

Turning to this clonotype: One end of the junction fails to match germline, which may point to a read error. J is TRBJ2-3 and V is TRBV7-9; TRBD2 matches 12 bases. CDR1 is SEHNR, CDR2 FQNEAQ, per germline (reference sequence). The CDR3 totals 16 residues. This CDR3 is CASSRLAGDVADTKYF. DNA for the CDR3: TGTGCAAGCAGTCGACTAGCGGGAGATGTTGCAGATACGAAGTATTTT.

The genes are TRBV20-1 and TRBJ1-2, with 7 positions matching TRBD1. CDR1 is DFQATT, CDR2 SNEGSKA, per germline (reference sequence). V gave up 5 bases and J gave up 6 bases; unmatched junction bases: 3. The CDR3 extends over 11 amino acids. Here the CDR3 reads CSAWDSDGYTF. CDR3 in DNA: TGCAGTGCTTGGGACAGTGATGGCTACACCTTC.

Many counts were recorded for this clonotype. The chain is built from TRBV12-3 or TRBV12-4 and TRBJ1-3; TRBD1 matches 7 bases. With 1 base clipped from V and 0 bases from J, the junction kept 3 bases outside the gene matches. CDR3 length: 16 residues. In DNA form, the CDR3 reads TGTGCCAGCAGTTTAGAGGGGGCACCCTCTGGAAACACCATATATTTT. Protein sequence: CASSLEGAPSGNTIYF.

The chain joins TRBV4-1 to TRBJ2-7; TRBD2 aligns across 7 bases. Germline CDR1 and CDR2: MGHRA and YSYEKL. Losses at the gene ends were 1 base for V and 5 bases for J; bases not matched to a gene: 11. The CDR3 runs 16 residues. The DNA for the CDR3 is TGCGCCAGCAGCCAAGTCTGGGGGAGGGCGGGCAACGAGCAGTACTTC. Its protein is CASSQVWGRAGNEQYF.